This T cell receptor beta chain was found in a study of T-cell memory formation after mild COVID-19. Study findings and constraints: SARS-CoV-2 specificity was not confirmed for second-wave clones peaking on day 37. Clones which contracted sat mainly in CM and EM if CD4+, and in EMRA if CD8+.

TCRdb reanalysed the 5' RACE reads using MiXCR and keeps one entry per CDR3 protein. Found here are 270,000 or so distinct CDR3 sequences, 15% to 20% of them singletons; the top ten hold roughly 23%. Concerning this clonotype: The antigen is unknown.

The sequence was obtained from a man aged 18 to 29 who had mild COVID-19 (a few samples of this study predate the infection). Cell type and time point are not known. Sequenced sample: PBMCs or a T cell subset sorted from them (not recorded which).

The CDR3 region has the DNA TGCGCCAGCAAGGGGACAGAAACACGATTGAACACCGGGGAGCTGTTTTTT. It translates to CASKGTETRLNTGELFF. This chain joins TRBV5-1 and TRBJ2-2, with TRBD1 identical over 7 bases. The CDR3 runs to 17 residues. The V gene end was trimmed by 6 bases and the J gene end by 1 base; junction bases not matched to a gene: 12. The germline gives CDR1 SGHRS, CDR2 YFSETQ.